What follows is one T cell receptor beta chain and its context. The target antigen is unknown. The sample comes from a study of cytomegalovirus exposure and HLA in healthy donors. PCR was performed using 60 Vbeta and 13 Jbeta primers. The protocol was immunoSEQ multiplex PCR, while the TCRdb copy is restricted to in-frame clones and leaves out a portion. Here the sample spans hundreds of thousands of clones, more than 80% being singletons. Overall study results and limits: For TCR beta chains, V- and J-gene trimming was later linked to a missense DCLRE1C variant. Based on reports, TCR beta sequences accurately predicted HLA-A and HLA-B alleles for most subjects.

CDR1 is SNHLY and CDR2 is FYNNEI in the germline V gene. The CDR3 contains 15 residues. The J segment lost 4 bases and the V segment lost 5 bases, leaving 8 bases of the junction unmatched. The source of this sequence is a man aged 30 to 39 in good health and CMV-seronegative. This chain connects TRBV2 to TRBJ2-1; TRBD1 agrees at 7 bases. Sequencing was performed on PBMCs. In DNA form, the CDR3 reads TGTGCCAGCAGTCCCGGGACAGCCAGTTACAATGAGCAGTTCTTC. Its protein product is CASSPGTASYNEQFF.